The clone carrying this T cell receptor beta chain was recorded a few times. Its matching antigen is unknown. From the reads, TCRdb called clonotypes with MiXCR, one entry per CDR3 protein. The table lists approximately 400,000 distinct CDR3 sequences, about 33% of them singletons, with 12% to 15% in the top ten. This sample stems from a study of T cell repertoires in cytomegalovirus infection. On the study more broadly: A matching HLA type, together with CMV infection, was signaled by public TCR beta signatures. Regarding the study as a whole: Summed public TCR beta family frequency identified CMV carriers bearing the relevant HLA. In two of eight donors, the top clonotype was HLA-C-restricted CMV-specific.

CDR3 length: 15 residues. V lost 5 bases and J lost 2; bases outside the gene matches: 7. The V gene's germline CDR1 is SGHVS and CDR2 FNYEAQ. The receptor's source is a human donor in good health (CMV status not recorded). Some clones in this sample may be carry-over from other donors' samples. The rearrangement links TRBV7-6 to TRBJ2-3; 7 nucleotides agree with TRBD1. Material for sequencing was PBMCs. In nucleotides, the CDR3 is TGTGCCAGCAGCCAACGCAGGGGGTTCACAGATACGCAGTATTTT. This codes for CASSQRRGFTDTQYF.